Below are 6 T cell receptor beta chains sequenced from a single sample in a study of HIV-infected patients and healthy controls. 400 to 550 ng RNA was reverse transcribed with alpha and beta constant-region primers. Each of the alpha and beta chains got its own library through chain-specific third strand synthesis with indices. MiXCR, run by TCRdb on the 5' RACE reads, gives a single entry per CDR3 protein. Among around 16,000 distinct CDR3 sequences, roughly a tenth were seen once, and the ten largest hold roughly 5%. Whole blood was used without fractionation, so all unsorted peripheral T cells were included. Sequencing used blood. The receptors originated from an adult in good health.

The sample holds many counts of this clonotype. This chain links TRBV5-5 with TRBJ1-5; D unresolved. V was cut by 0 bases and J by 4 bases, with 8 bases left in between. The CDR3 contains 14 residues. CDR1 and CDR2 (germline): SGHKS, YYEKEE (reference sequence). The CDR3 spells CASSLASRNQPQHF. DNA for the CDR3: TGTGCCAGCAGCTTGGCGTCAAGAAATCAGCCCCAGCATTTT.

The sample holds one count of this clonotype. The V call is TRBV24-1, the J call TRBJ2-3; D not resolved. CDR3 length: 11 amino acids. The V end was cut by 4 bases, the J end by 3 bases, with 1 base between. Germline V gives CDR1 KGHDR, CDR2 SFDVKD. The DNA for the CDR3 is TGTGCCACCAGTGAAACAGATACGCAGTATTTT. Translated: CATSETDTQYF.

This clonotype has a count of ten or more. This sequence joins TRBV3-1 and TRBJ1-1, with D unresolved. V lost 0 bases to trimming and J lost 1 base, with 6 bases between them. CDR1 is LGHDT and CDR2 is YNNKEL in the germline V gene (reference sequence). The CDR3 is 14 residues long. The CDR3 sequence is CASSQEWENTEAFF. CDR3 DNA: TGTGCCAGCAGCCAAGAGTGGGAGAACACTGAAGCTTTCTTT.

The chain carries TRBV7-2 and TRBJ2-1, with 7 bases that match TRBD2. This CDR3 comprises 13 residues. Trimming cost V 8 bases and J 4 bases; bases outside gene matches: 5. The germline V gene has CDR1 SGHTA and CDR2 FQGNSA. The CDR3 nucleotides read TGTGCCAGCTCCCGAGCGGGGTACAATGAGCAGTTCTTC. Its translation is CASSRAGYNEQFF.

This clonotype was recorded at least ten times. CDR3 sequence reads: CASSLEWANEKLFF. The DNA for the CDR3 is TGTGCCAGCAGCTTGGAGTGGGCTAATGAAAAACTGTTTTTT. The chain uses TRBV7-6 and TRBJ1-4; no reliable D call. CDR1 and CDR2 (germline): SGHVS, FNYEAQ. Trimming took off 3 bases at V and 3 bases at J, with 8 bases between the two ends. The CDR3 has 14 amino acids.

This clonotype was recorded at least ten times. The V call is TRBV6-6, the J call TRBJ2-3; TRBD2 aligns across 7 bases. Unmatched junction bases numbered 4, after V lost 4 bases and J lost 0 bases. The CDR3 totals 15 residues. Germline-derived CDR1 and CDR2 are MNHNY and SVGAGI (reference sequence). DNA for the CDR3: TGTGCCAGCAGTTTAAAGCGGGGTAGCACAGATACGCAGTATTTT. Translating gives CASSLKRGSTDTQYF.